This paragraph reports one TCR beta chain. Its antigen remains undetermined. The record has no base qualities; no much larger clone is one base away. The data derive from a study of blood T cell repertoires in COVID-19 (TCRdb year 2020). With respect to the entire study: Samples covering the acute and convalescent phases of COVID-19 were provided by collaborators in the United States, Italy and Spain. The prospective study material was composed of cDNA or gDNA derived from T cells, B-cell-depleted T cells, or PBMCs. Subjects who had been exposed to COVID-19, were actively infected with it, or had recovered from it provided the deeply sampled blood TCRbeta repertoires that made up the dataset. The repertoires were released in a freely available public database meant as a resource for research on the immune response to SARS-CoV-2. Samples came from the ongoing ImmuneRACE study (first 160 participants) plus 1,254 subjects from 6 global collaborators. Sample metadata almost always included a de-identified subject ID, COVID-19 status, age in years and sex. Where available, HLA class I and class II types were taken from metadata supplied by the sample provider and were not determined by assay-based typing. What the authors observed across the whole study: Clinical and demographic metadata were provided uncurated, with the amount varying by source and participant.

TCRbeta CDR3 regions were amplified from genomic DNA using the immunoSEQ Assay, a bias-controlled multiplex PCR. As for the authors' bioinformatics: Within the assay, amplification of reference gene primers was used to estimate how many nucleated cells each sample contained. To quantify the absolute abundance of each unique TCRbeta CDR3 rearrangement, sequence reads were collapsed and filtered. For each sample, productive Simpson clonality was calculated as the square root of Simpson's diversity index across productive rearrangements. Sourced from immuneACCESS, this table was stored by TCRdb with only in-frame sequences that have V and J called. A share of the clones is absent; for the studies checked, an unresolved V gene accounts for under half, and the remainder has no known explanation. Clone size and the V and J calls come from that table; the DNA yielded D and trimming. The sample contains under 150,000 clones, less than 80% of them found a single time. Approximately 3.5% of the sample rests with the top ten.

Whole blood was collected in K2EDTA tubes by collaborating institutions according to the institutions' own protocols. For TCRbeta analysis, collaborator samples were shipped as frozen whole blood, as isolated PBMCs, or as DNA extracted from either sample type. This receptor was identified in a man aged 60 to 69 with acute or convalescent COVID-19. The sequencing sample was made of peripheral blood.

The CDR3 loop reads CASSLTTHGYTF. The DNA sequence reads TGTGCCAGCTCGCTCACAACCCATGGCTACACCTTC. Recombination linked TRBV11-2 to TRBJ1-2; no D segment can be confidently identified. CDR1 and CDR2, per the germline V gene, are SGHAT and FQNNGV. The CDR3, from cysteine to phenylalanine, totals 12 residues. The sequence is cut down to CDR3 DNA, 36 bases in frame from base 1. V lost 8 bases and J lost 6 bases; the stretch between them is 13 bases long.